This T cell receptor (beta chain) was sequenced during a study of Ad26.COV2.S vaccination and SARS-CoV-2 variants. Assay: immunoSEQ multiplex PCR; the TCRdb copy retains only in-frame clones and omits some. The sample lists around 380,000 clones, less than 90% occurring once. The sample's treatment: some 20 received Ad26.COV2.S at low or high dose, single or two shots; about 5 received placebo; per-sample allocation not given. It was on day 63 after the first vaccine or placebo injection that samples were taken. Turning to this clone: This CDR3 is also generated by other DNA sequences in the sample.

Trimming removed 3 bases from V and 6 bases from J, with 8 bases in between. Germline assignment: CDR1 KGHSH and CDR2 LQKENI. The CDR3 runs to 12 residues. This TCR derives from a person aged 18 to 59 who received the Ad26.COV2.S COVID-19 vaccine or a placebo. The chain employs TRBV18 and TRBJ1-2; D may be TRBD1 (5 bases). The source material was peripheral blood, sampled in a trial of Ad26.COV2.S vaccine versus placebo. The CDR3, as DNA: TGTGCCAGCTCACCGGCGGGGGATGGCTACACCTTC. It specifies CASSPAGDGYTF. Combining the CDR3 with reference TRBV18 and TRBJ1-2 gives the whole variable domain NAGVMQNPRHLVRRRGQEARLRCSPMKGHSHVYWYRQLPEEGLKFMVYLQKENIIDESGMPKERFSAEFPKEGPSILRIQQVVRGDSAAYFCASSPAGDGYTFGSGTRLTVV.